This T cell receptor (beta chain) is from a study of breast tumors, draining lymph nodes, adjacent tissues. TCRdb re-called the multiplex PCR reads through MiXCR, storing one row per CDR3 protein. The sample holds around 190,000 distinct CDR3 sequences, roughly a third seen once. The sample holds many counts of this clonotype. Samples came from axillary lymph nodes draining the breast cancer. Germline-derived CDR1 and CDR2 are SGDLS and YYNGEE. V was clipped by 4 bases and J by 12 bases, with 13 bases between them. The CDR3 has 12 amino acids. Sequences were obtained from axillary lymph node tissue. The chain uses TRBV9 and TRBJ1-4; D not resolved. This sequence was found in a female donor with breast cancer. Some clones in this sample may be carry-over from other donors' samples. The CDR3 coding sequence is TGTGCCAGCAGCTCACTCTTCGGGGAACTGTTTTTT. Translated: CASSSLFGELFF.